This TCR beta chain was captured by sequencing in a study of shared clonotypes between healthy human individuals. Study at large: The cohort had a couple of women and a few men, ages 18 to 49. Every donor yielded three CD4 naive, three CD4 memory, two CD8 naive and one CD8 memory plate.

Study-level findings and limits: Sharing across four donors was seen in roughly 5% of naive CD4 clonotypes.

V lost 4 bases and J lost 5; bases outside the gene matches: 9. This CDR3 region has 15 residues. The V gene's germline CDR1 is MNHEY and CDR2 SMNVEV (reference sequence). In the case of this clone: Its antigen is currently unknown.

In the study's own analysis: ImmunoSEQ output lacked quality scores and full-length reads, limiting matched filtering. Sequencing used immunoSEQ multiplex PCR; TCRdb keeps in-frame clones, though not all of them. The DNA gave D and trimming, while V, J and clone size come from that table. This table holds some 2.1 million clones, roughly 93% found once. Terminally differentiated effector memory CD45RA+ cells were excluded by CCR7 positive selection of CD45RO-negative cells. Material for sequencing was naive CD8+ T cells from PBMCs. This receptor was taken from a man aged 18 to 30 in good health. Some clones in this sample may be carry-over from other donors' samples. V gene TRBV27 combines with J gene TRBJ2-7; the match to TRBD1 covers 9 bases. CDR3 residues: CASSWSRDRVDEQYF. The CDR3 DNA is TGTGCCAGCAGTTGGTCAAGGGACAGGGTCGACGAGCAGTACTTC.